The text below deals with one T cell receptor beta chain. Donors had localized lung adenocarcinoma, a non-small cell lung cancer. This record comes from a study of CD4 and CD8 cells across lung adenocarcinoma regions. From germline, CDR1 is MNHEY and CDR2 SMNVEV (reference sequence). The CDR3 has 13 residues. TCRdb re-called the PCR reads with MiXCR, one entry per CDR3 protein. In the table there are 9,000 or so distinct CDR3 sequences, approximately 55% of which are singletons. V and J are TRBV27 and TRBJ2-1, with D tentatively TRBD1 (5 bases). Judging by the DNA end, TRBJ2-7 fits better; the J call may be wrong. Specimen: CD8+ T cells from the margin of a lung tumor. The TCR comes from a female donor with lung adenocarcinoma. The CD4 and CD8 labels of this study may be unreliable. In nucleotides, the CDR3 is TGTGCCAGCAGCTGGGGCCACCCCTACGAGCAGTACTTC. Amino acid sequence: CASSWGHPYEQYF.